The next 26 T cell receptor beta chains were all read from a single sample in a study of T cell changes during pregnancy in multiple sclerosis. Clones were sequenced by immunoSEQ multiplex PCR, and TCRdb holds only the in-frame ones, with some missing. Counted here are tens of thousands of clones, around 90% occurring once; the ten biggest clones make up approximately 0.99%. The sample was peripheral blood, taken before pregnancy. These receptors all come from a female donor with multiple sclerosis, enrolled in a pregnancy study.

This clone was counted once. The chain has TRBV30 and TRBJ2-7; D gene ambiguous. CDR1 and CDR2 from the germline V gene are GTSNPN and SVGIG (reference sequence). The CDR3 has 12 residues. Trimming stripped 2 bases from V and 2 bases from J, with 7 bases between. The CDR3 loop is CAWSLSAYEQYF. The CDR3 nucleotides read TGTGCCTGGAGTTTATCGGCCTACGAGCAGTACTTC.

V and J are TRBV15 and TRBJ2-2; D remains ambiguous. V was pared by 0 bases and J by 7 bases, with 12 bases between. The CDR3 is 15 amino acids. Germline V gives CDR1 LNHNV, CDR2 YYDKDF (reference sequence). The CDR3 sequence is CATSRDEPPGGELFF. DNA for the CDR3: TGTGCCACCAGCAGAGATGAGCCCCCGGGCGGGGAGCTGTTTTTT.

V and J are TRBV5-4 and TRBJ2-2; weak D call: TRBD1 (5 bases). The germline V gene encodes CDR1 SGHNT and CDR2 YYREEE (reference sequence). V was clipped by 6 bases and J by 3 bases, with 9 bases between them. The CDR3 loop spans 13 amino acids. CDR3 sequence (DNA): TGTGCCAGCAAGGACATAGACACCGGGGAGCTGTTTTTT. The encoded protein is CASKDIDTGELFF.

The V gene is TRBV6-1, the J gene TRBJ1-1; TRBD1 agrees at 10 bases. The CDR3 length is 14 residues. With V trimmed by 6 bases and J by 1 base, 2 bases remained unmatched. Germline V CDR1 and CDR2: MNHNS, SASEGT. The CDR3 sequence: CASRGTGANTEAFF. The CDR3 DNA sequence: TGTGCCAGCAGGGGGACAGGGGCGAACACTGAAGCTTTCTTT.

This clone was picked up a small number of times. This chain's CDR3 is CASSEYPGRREQYF. CDR3 nucleotides: TGTGCCAGCAGCGAATATCCAGGGCGAAGGGAGCAGTACTTC. The chain couples TRBV7-9 to TRBJ2-7, with a tentative D call TRBD1 (5 bases). V was trimmed by 5 bases and J by 7 bases, leaving 18 bases between them. Per germline, CDR1 SEHNR and CDR2 FQNEAQ (reference sequence). The CDR3 runs 14 residues.

The chain joins TRBV19 to TRBJ2-2; tentatively, D is TRBD2 (6 bases). The CDR3 length is 15 residues. Germline-derived CDR1 and CDR2 are LNHDA and SQIVND (reference sequence). Deletions cut 5 bases from V and 5 bases from J, with 15 bases between. CDR3 DNA sequence: TGTGCCAGTAGTGGTGCCTCCGGGAGAACCGGGGAGCTGTTTTTT. This gives the protein CASSGASGRTGELFF.

CDR3 sequence (DNA): TGTGCCAGCAGTGAGACAGGGGACTATGGCTACACCTTC. This gives the protein CASSETGDYGYTF. The chain is built from TRBV2 and TRBJ1-2; 8 nucleotides match TRBD1. Germline CDR1 and CDR2: SNHLY and FYNNEI. This CDR3 comprises 13 residues. V lost 3 bases, J lost 3 bases, and 0 bases stayed unmatched. Variable domain in full (rest from reference TRBV2 and TRBJ1-2): EPEVTQTPSHQVTQMGQEVILRCVPISNHLYFYWYRQILGQKVEFLVSFYNNEISEKSEIFDDQFSVERPDGSNFTLKIRSTKLEDSAMYFCASSETGDYGYTFGSGTRLTVV.

The chain employs TRBV9 and TRBJ2-3; 11 bases line up with TRBD2. V lost 0 bases and J lost 4; bases outside the gene matches: 10. CDR1 and CDR2 (germline): SGDLS, YYNGEE. The length of the CDR3 is 18 residues. The CDR3 DNA reads as TGTGCCAGCAGCGTAGATGGTAGCGGGGGGGCGATGGCAGATACGCAGTATTTT. It translates to CASSVDGSGGAMADTQYF.

This chain links TRBV10-3 with TRBJ1-1; TRBD1 matches at 10 bases. From germline, CDR1 is ENHRY and CDR2 SYGVKD. This CDR3 has 16 residues. The V gene end was trimmed by 8 bases and the J gene end by 4 bases; junction bases not matched to a gene: 13. DNA of the CDR3: TGTGCCATCCGATCTTCCGGGACAGGGGCCTCCACTGAAGCTTTCTTT. Translation gives CAIRSSGTGASTEAFF.

The chain employs TRBV2 and TRBJ2-7; D is possibly TRBD1 (6 bases). Germline CDR1 is SNHLY and CDR2 is FYNNEI. V dropped 3 bases and J dropped 0 bases, with 12 bases sitting between them. The CDR3 spans 15 residues. The CDR3 region is CASSEDGTRSYEQYF. CDR3 nucleotides: TGTGCCAGCAGTGAGGATGGGACACGCTCCTACGAGCAGTACTTC.

This chain uses TRBV18 with TRBJ1-1, with 10 bases identical to TRBD1. Germline V CDR1 and CDR2: KGHSH, LQKENI. The CDR3 has 14 residues. With 0 bases clipped from V and 8 bases from J, the junction kept 3 bases outside the gene matches. The CDR3 sequence: CASSPPRDRGEAFF. The CDR3, as DNA: TGTGCCAGCTCACCACCCCGGGACAGGGGAGAAGCTTTCTTT.

The chain is built from TRBV6-1 and TRBJ2-7; D possibly corresponds to TRBD1 (5 bases). This CDR3 spans 13 amino acids. V was trimmed by 2 bases and J by 5 bases, leaving 10 bases between them. CDR1 and CDR2 (germline): MNHNS, SASEGT. The CDR3 sequence: CASSESPRDEQYF. The CDR3 DNA sequence: TGTGCCAGCAGTGAAAGCCCCAGGGACGAGCAGTACTTC.

The count of this clone is one. V usage is TRBV7-3 and J usage is TRBJ2-3; a possible D gene is TRBD1 (5 bases). V was pared by 5 bases and J by 4 bases, with 16 bases between. From germline, CDR1 is SGHTA and CDR2 FQGTGA. The CDR3 contains 15 residues. The CDR3 loop reads CASSLNPGLADTQYF. The CDR3 nucleotides read TGTGCCAGCAGCCTTAACCCAGGGTTGGCAGATACGCAGTATTTT.

This sequence joins TRBV7-9 and TRBJ2-7, with 7 bases identical to TRBD1. V was pared by 5 bases and J by 4 bases, with 11 bases of the junction left unmatched. The CDR3 totals 15 residues. The germline CDR1 and CDR2 sequences are SEHNR and FQNEAQ (reference sequence). CDR3 amino acids: CASSPPTGRTYEQYF. As DNA, the CDR3 is TGTGCCAGCAGCCCCCCGACAGGGAGAACTTACGAGCAGTACTTC.

V and J are TRBV19 and TRBJ1-1; tentative D call: TRBD1 (5 bases). The ends were cut back, 1 base at V and 8 bases at J, with 11 bases in the middle. The CDR3 extends over 13 amino acids. Germline V CDR1 and CDR2: LNHDA, SQIVND (reference sequence). CDR3 in DNA: TGTGCCAGTAGTATAGGAGGGACTTCAGAAGCTTTCTTT. Translation: CASSIGGTSEAFF. The variable domain in full, with the rest retrieved from reference TRBV19 and TRBJ1-1, is DGGITQSPKYLFRKEGQNVTLSCEQNLNHDAMYWYRQDPGQGLRLIYYSQIVNDFQKGDIAEGYSVSREKKESFPLTVTSAQKNPTAFYLCASSIGGTSEAFFGQGTRLTVV.

The gene calls are TRBV6-6 and TRBJ2-2, with D uncertain. V lost 8 bases to trimming and J lost 3 bases, with 7 bases between them. The CDR3 covers 12 residues. Germline V CDR1 and CDR2: MNHNY, SVGAGI (reference sequence). As DNA, the CDR3 is TGTGCCAGCCGCGGTCACACCGGGGAGCTGTTTTTT. It codes for CASRGHTGELFF.

The chain employs TRBV5-4 and TRBJ2-7, with 7 bases lining up with TRBD2. V trimming: 1 base; J trimming: 4 bases; junction bases outside the gene matches: 11. The CDR3 has 16 residues. Germline CDR1 reads SGHNT; CDR2 reads YYREEE (reference sequence). CDR3 sequence: CASSLIGGSLLYEQYF. The CDR3 DNA is TGTGCCAGCAGCTTGATCGGCGGGAGTCTCCTATACGAGCAGTACTTC.

The chain uses TRBV5-3 and TRBJ2-5, with TRBD2 matching 11 bases. TRBV5-3 has ORF status, its function being uncertain. CDR3 length: 16 residues. The trim removed 1 base at V and 5 bases at J, leaving 7 bases unmatched. CDR3 nucleotide sequence: TGTGCCAGAAGCTTGTATGGGACTAGCGGTGTGGAGACCCAGTACTTC. Translation gives CARSLYGTSGVETQYF.

The genes are TRBV27 and TRBJ2-7; a weak D match, TRBD1 (6 bases). The V end lost 2 bases, the J end lost 6 bases, and 23 bases lay between the germline ends. Germline CDR1 and CDR2: MNHEY and SMNVEV (reference sequence). The CDR3 is 17 amino acids. CDR3 sequence (DNA): TGTGCCAGCAGTTTACTCGGGTACAGTATCCAGGGGCGCGAGCAGTACTTC. Translating it yields CASSLLGYSIQGREQYF.

The V gene is TRBV7-9, the J gene TRBJ2-1; D ambiguous. Germline CDR1 is SEHNR and CDR2 is FQNEAQ (reference sequence). The CDR3 has 16 amino acids. Trimming took 1 base from V and 0 from J, leaving 10 bases between them. The CDR3 nucleotides are TGTGCCAGCAGCTTAGGAGCCATAAGCTCCTACAATGAGCAGTTCTTC. Its translation is CASSLGAISSYNEQFF.

The chain employs TRBV15 and TRBJ1-2; 12 positions agree with TRBD1. CDR1 is LNHNV and CDR2 is YYDKDF in the germline V gene (reference sequence). The CDR3 runs to 18 residues. Unmatched junction bases numbered 10, after V lost 1 base and J lost 4 bases. CDR3 coding DNA: TGTGCCACCAGCAGAGGGTGGCAGGGACAGGGGGCGAGCTATGGCTACACCTTC. The encoded protein is CATSRGWQGQGASYGYTF.

This chain links TRBV5-1 with TRBJ2-3; TRBD2 aligns across 9 bases. Unmatched junction bases numbered 8, after V lost 2 bases and J lost 1 base. This CDR3 comprises 17 residues. Germline assignment: CDR1 SGHRS and CDR2 YFSETQ. The CDR3 coding sequence is TGCGCCAGCAGCTTCGCTAGCGGGACCTATCGCACAGATACGCAGTATTTT. Protein product: CASSFASGTYRTDTQYF.

In this sample, this clone turned up once. The chain recombines TRBV30 with TRBJ1-2; 11 bases line up with TRBD1. The CDR3 sequence is 15 residues long. The V and J ends lost 3 bases and 6 bases, in that order; junction bases with no gene match: 9. Germline assignment: CDR1 GTSNPN and CDR2 SVGIG (reference sequence). The CDR3 loop is CAWSPRTGGVDGYTF. The CDR3 DNA follows: TGTGCCTGGAGCCCTCGGACAGGGGGCGTTGATGGCTACACCTTC.

The rearrangement links TRBV19 to TRBJ2-3; 7 nucleotides agree with TRBD1. After removal of 9 bases from V and 2 bases from J, the junction contained 11 bases not matched to a gene. CDR1 and CDR2 from the germline V gene are LNHDA and SQIVND (reference sequence). The CDR3 runs to 15 residues. CDR3 DNA sequence: TGTGCCAGCACAGAGGGGGCAGGATTCACAGATACGCAGTATTTT. It is translated as CASTEGAGFTDTQYF. Drawing the rest from reference TRBV19 and TRBJ2-3, the complete variable domain is DGGITQSPKYLFRKEGQNVTLSCEQNLNHDAMYWYRQDPGQGLRLIYYSQIVNDFQKGDIAEGYSVSREKKESFPLTVTSAQKNPTAFYLCASTEGAGFTDTQYFGPGTRLTVL.

The rearrangement links TRBV7-9 to TRBJ2-1, with 10 bases aligning to TRBD2. Germline CDR1 is SEHNR and CDR2 is FQNEAQ (reference sequence). Trimming took 4 bases from V and 7 from J; bases not matched to a gene: 7. The CDR3 length is 15 residues. CDR3 bases: TGTGCCAGCAGCTCAACTAGCGGGATTAAAAATGAGCAGTTCTTC. Protein: CASSSTSGIKNEQFF.

The chain has TRBV7-3 and TRBJ1-1; 10 nucleotides align to TRBD1. CDR1 is SGHTA, CDR2 FQGTGA, per germline. V dropped 5 bases and J dropped 5; count of bases not matched to a gene: 2. This CDR3 region has 13 residues. The CDR3 protein is CASSMGQGTEAFF. The DNA of the CDR3 is TGTGCCAGCAGCATGGGACAGGGGACTGAAGCTTTCTTT.